The subject of this entry is one T cell receptor (beta chain). Its specificity is unknown. V lost 1 base to trimming and J lost 3 bases; unmatched junction nucleotides: 2. Germline values: CDR1 SGHTA, CDR2 FQGNSA. The CDR3 consists of 15 residues. The data were obtained in a study of cytomegalovirus exposure and HLA in healthy donors. PCR amplification relied on 60 Vbeta primers (plus 13 Jbeta primers). The repertoire was sequenced with immunoSEQ multiplex PCR; TCRdb's copy has only in-frame clones and lacks some. The sample shows approximately 100,000 clones, about 80% of them seen only once. Whole-study results and caveats: TCR beta chains associated with HLA were, in a later analysis, more clonally expanded than equally common others.

The V gene is TRBV7-2, the J gene TRBJ2-3; TRBD2 agrees at 9 bases. The clonotype comes from a female donor in good health and CMV-seronegative. The sample consisted of PBMCs. The CDR3 loop reads CASSLELAGTDTQYF. The CDR3 DNA reads as TGTGCCAGCAGCTTAGAACTAGCGGGTACAGATACGCAGTATTTT. Full variable domain (outside the CDR3, taken from reference TRBV7-2 and TRBJ2-3): GAGVSQSPSNKVTEKGKDVELRCDPISGHTALYWYRQSLGQGLEFLIYFQGNSAPDKSGLPSDRFSAERTGGSVSTLTIQRTQQEDSAVYLCASSLELAGTDTQYFGPGTRLTVL.